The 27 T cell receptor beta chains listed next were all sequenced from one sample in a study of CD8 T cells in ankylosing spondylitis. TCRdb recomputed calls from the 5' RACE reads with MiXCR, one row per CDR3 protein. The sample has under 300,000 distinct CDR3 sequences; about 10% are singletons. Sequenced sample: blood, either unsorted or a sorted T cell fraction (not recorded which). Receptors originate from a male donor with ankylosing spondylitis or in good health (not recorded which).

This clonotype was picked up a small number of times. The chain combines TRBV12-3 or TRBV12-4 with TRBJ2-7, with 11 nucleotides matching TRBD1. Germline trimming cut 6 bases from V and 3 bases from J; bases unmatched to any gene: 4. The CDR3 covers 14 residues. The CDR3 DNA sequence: TGTGCCAGCAGCACCGGGACAGGGGGCTACGAGCAGTACTTC. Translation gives CASSTGTGGYEQYF.

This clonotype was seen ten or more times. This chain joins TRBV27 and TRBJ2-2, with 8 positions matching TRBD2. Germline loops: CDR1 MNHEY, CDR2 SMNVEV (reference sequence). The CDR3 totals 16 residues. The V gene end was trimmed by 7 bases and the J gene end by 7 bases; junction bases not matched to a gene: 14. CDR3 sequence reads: CASTKKRELLLGELFF. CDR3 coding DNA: TGTGCCAGCACCAAGAAGCGGGAGCTTTTACTCGGGGAGCTGTTTTTT.

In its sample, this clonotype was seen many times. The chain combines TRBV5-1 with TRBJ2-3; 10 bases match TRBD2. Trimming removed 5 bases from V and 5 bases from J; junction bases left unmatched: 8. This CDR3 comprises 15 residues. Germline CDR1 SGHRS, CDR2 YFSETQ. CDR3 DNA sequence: TGCGCCAGCAGAGCAGCGGGAGGGCCAAGAGATACGCAGTATTTT. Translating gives CASRAAGGPRDTQYF. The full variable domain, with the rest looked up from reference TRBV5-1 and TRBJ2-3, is KAGVTQTPRYLIKTRGQQVTLSCSPISGHRSVSWYQQTPGQGLQFLFEYFSETQRNKGNFPGRFSGRQFSNSRSEMNVSTLELGDSALYLCASRAAGGPRDTQYFGPGTRLTVL.

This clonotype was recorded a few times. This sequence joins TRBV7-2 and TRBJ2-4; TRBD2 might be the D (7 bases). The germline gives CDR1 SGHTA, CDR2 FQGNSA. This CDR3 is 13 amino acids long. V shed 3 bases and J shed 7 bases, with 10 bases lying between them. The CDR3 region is CASSLGGANIQYF. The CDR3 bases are TGTGCCAGCAGCTTGGGGGGGGCGAACATTCAGTACTTC.

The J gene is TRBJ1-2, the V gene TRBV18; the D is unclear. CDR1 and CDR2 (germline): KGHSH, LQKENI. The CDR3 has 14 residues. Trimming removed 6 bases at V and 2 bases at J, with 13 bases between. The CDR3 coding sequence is TGTGCCAGCTCGAAGACCAGGATCAACTATGGCTACACCTTC. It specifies CASSKTRINYGYTF.

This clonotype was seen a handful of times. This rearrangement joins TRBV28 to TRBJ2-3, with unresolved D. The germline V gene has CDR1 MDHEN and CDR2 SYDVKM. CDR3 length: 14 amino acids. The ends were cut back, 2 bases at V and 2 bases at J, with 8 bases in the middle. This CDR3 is CASSLAIITDTQYF. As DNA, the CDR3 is TGTGCCAGCAGTTTAGCGATTATCACAGATACGCAGTATTTT.

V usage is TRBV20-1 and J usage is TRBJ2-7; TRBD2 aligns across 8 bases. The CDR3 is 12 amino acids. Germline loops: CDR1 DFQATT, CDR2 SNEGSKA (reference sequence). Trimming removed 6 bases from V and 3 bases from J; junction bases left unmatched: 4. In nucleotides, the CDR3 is TGCAGTGCGACTAGCGACAACTACGAGCAGTACTTC. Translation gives CSATSDNYEQYF.

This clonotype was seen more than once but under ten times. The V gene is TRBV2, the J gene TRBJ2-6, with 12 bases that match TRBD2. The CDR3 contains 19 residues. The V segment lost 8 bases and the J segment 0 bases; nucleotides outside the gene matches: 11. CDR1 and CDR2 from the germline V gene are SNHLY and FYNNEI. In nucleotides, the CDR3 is TGTGCCAGCTGTTTATCACCTAGCGGGAGGGTCTCTGGGGCCAACGTCCTGACTTTC. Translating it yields CASCLSPSGRVSGANVLTF.

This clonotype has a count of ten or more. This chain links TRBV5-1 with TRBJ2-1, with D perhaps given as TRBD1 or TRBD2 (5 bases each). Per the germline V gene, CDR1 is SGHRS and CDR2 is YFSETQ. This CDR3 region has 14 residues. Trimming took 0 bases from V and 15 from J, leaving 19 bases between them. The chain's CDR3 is CASSLESNRQGRFF. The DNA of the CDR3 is TGCGCCAGCAGCTTGGAAAGTAATAGGCAGGGACGGTTCTTC.

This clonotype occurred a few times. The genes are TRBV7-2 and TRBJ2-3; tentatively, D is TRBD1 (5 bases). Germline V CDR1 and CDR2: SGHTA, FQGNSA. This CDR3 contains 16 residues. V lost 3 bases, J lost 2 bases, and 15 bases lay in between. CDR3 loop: CASSFLGPGNTDTQYF. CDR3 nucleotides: TGTGCCAGCAGCTTCCTCGGTCCAGGGAACACAGATACGCAGTATTTT. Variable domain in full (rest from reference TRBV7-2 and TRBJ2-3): GAGVSQSPSNKVTEKGKDVELRCDPISGHTALYWYRQSLGQGLEFLIYFQGNSAPDKSGLPSDRFSAERTGGSVSTLTIQRTQQEDSAVYLCASSFLGPGNTDTQYFGPGTRLTVL.

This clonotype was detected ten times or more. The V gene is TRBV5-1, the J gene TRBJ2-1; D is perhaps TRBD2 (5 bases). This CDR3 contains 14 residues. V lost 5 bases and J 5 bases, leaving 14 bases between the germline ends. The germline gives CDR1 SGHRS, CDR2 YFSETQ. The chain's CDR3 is CASRVWESHNEQFF. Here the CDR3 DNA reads TGCGCCAGCAGGGTTTGGGAGTCCCACAATGAGCAGTTCTTC.

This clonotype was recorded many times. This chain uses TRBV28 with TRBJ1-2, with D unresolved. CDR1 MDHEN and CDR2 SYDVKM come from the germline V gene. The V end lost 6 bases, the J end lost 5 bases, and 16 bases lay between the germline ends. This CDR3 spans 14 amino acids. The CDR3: CASSAGLAIYGYTF. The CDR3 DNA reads TGTGCCAGCAGCGCCGGGCTAGCTATTTATGGCTACACCTTC.

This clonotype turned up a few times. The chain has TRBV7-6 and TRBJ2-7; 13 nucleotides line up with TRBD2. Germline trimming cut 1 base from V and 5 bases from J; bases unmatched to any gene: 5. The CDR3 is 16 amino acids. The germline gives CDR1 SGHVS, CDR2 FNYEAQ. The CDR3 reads CASSLELAGGPHEQYF. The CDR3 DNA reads TGTGCCAGCAGCTTAGAACTAGCGGGGGGGCCCCACGAGCAGTACTTC.

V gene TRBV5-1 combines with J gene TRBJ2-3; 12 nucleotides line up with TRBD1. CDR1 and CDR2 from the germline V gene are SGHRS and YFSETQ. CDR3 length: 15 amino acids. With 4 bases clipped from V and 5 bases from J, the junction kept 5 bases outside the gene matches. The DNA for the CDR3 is TGCGCCAGCAGCGTCGGGACAGGGGGCGTAGATACGCAGTATTTT. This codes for CASSVGTGGVDTQYF.

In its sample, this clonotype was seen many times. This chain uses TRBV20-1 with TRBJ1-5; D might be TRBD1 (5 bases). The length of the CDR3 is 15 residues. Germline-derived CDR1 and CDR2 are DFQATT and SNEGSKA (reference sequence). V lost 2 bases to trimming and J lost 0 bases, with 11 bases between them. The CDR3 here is CSARTGGYSNQPQHF. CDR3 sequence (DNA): TGCAGTGCTAGAACAGGTGGATATAGCAATCAGCCCCAGCATTTT.

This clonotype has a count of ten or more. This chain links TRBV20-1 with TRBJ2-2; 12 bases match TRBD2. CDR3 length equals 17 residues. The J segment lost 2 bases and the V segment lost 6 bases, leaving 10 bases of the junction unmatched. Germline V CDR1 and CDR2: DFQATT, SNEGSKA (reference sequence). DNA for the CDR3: TGCAGTGCCAGGGAGACTAGCGGGAGTTTTAACACCGGGGAGCTGTTTTTT. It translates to CSARETSGSFNTGELFF.

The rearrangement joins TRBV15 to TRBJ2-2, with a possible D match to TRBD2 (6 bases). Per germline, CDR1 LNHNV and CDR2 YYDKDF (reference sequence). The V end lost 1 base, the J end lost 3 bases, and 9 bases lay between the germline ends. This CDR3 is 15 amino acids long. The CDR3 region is CATSRAGLYTGELFF. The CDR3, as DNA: TGTGCCACCAGCAGAGCGGGACTCTACACCGGGGAGCTGTTTTTT.

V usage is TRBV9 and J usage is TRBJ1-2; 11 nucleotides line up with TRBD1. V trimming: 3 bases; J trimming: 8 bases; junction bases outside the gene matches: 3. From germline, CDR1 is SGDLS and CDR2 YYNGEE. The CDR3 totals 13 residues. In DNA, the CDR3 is TGTGCCAGCAGCGAGCGGACAGGGGGCGGCTACACCTTC. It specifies CASSERTGGGYTF.

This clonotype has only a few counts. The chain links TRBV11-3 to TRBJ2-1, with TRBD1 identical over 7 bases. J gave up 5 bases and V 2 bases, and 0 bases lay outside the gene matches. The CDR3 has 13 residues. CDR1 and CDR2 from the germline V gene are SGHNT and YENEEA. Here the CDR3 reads CASSLRGHNEQFF. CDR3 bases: TGTGCCAGCAGCTTAAGGGGGCACAATGAGCAGTTCTTC.

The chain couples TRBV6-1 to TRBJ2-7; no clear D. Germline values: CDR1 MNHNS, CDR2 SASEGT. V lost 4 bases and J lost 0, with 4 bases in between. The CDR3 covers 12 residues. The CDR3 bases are TGTGCCAGCAGTGCCAACTCCTACGAGCAGTACTTC. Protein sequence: CASSANSYEQYF.

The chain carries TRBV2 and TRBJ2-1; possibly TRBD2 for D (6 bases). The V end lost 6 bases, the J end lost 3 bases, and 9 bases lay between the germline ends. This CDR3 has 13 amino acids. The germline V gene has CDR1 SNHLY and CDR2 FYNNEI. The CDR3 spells CASRLGGYNEQFF. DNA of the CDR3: TGTGCCAGCAGGCTGGGGGGCTACAATGAGCAGTTCTTC.

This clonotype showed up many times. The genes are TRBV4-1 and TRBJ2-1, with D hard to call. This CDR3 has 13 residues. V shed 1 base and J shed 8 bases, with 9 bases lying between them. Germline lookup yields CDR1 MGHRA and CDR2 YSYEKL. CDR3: CASSQAVVDEQFF. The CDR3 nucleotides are TGCGCCAGCAGCCAAGCGGTCGTGGATGAGCAGTTCTTC.

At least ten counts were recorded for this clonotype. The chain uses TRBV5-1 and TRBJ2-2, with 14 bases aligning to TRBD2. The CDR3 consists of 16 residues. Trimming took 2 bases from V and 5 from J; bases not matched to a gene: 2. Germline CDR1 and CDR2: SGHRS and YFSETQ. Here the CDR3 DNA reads TGCGCCAGCAGCTTCGGGACTAGCGGGAGTACCGGGGAGCTGTTTTTT. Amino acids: CASSFGTSGSTGELFF.

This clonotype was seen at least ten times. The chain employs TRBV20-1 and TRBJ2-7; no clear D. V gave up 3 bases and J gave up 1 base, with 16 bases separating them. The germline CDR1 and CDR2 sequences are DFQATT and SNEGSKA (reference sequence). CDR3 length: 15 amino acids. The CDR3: CSASTVGARSYEQYF. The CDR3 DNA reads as TGCAGTGCTAGTACCGTAGGCGCCCGATCCTACGAGCAGTACTTC.

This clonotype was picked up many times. This chain's CDR3 is CASKVQKEREGSYNEQFF. The DNA of the CDR3 is TGTGCCAGCAAGGTTCAAAAAGAGCGGGAGGGCTCCTACAATGAGCAGTTCTTC. The J gene is TRBJ2-1, the V gene TRBV9, with 10 bases lining up with TRBD2. Germline CDR1 is SGDLS and CDR2 is YYNGEE. CDR3 length equals 18 residues. The V gene end was trimmed by 6 bases and the J gene end by 0 bases; junction bases not matched to a gene: 12.

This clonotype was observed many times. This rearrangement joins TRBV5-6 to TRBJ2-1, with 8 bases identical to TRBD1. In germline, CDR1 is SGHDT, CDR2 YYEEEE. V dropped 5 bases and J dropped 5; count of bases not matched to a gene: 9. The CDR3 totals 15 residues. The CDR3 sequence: CASRRGTGANNEQFF. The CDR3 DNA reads TGTGCCAGCAGGCGCGGGACAGGAGCCAACAATGAGCAGTTCTTC.

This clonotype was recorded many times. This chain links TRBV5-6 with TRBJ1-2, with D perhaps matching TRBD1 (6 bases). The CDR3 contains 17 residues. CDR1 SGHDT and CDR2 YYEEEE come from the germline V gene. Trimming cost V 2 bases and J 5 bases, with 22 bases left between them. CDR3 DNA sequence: TGTGCCAGCAGCTTTAGGACAGAATCCTCAGTGGGGTATGGCTACACCTTC. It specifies CASSFRTESSVGYGYTF.